Listed below are T cell receptor beta chains from one sample, sequenced in a study of CD8 T cells in ankylosing spondylitis. In TCRdb, the 5' RACE reads were re-called with MiXCR into one record per CDR3 protein. The sample lists about 480,000 distinct CDR3 sequences; 17% were seen once. What was sequenced was blood, either unsorted or a sorted T cell fraction (not recorded which). The receptor set was obtained from a male donor with ankylosing spondylitis. Both conserved end residues are part of each CDR3. A D gene is named only where the DNA matches it firmly. The size field is filled for only some rows; it gives once, few, many or a size class.

>TRBV4-1|15|TRBJ1-5|NA|few
TGCGCCAGCAGCCAAGACCCCCGGGTGAATCAGCCCCAGCATTTT
CASSQDPRVNQPQHF
>TRBV7-3|17|TRBJ2-3|NA|few
TGTGCCAGCAGCTTAGAAGAAATTGGTTCGGGCGGGGATACGCAGTATTTT
CASSLEEIGSGGDTQYF
>TRBV28|13|TRBJ2-1|NA|few
TGTGCCAGCAGCCCGGACTCGCGCAATGAGCAGTTCTTC
CASSPDSRNEQFF
>TRBV6-5|12|TRBJ2-4|NA|few
TGTGCCAGCAGTTACGCGGGGAACATTCAGTACTTC
CASSYAGNIQYF
>TRBV20-1|13|TRBJ2-7|TRBD1|few
TGCAGTGCGCCGGGACAGGGGCCCTACGAGCAGTACTTC
CSAPGQGPYEQYF
>TRBV29-1|12|TRBJ2-5|NA|NA
TGCAGCGTTGAAGACCACACGGAGACCCAGTACTTC
CSVEDHTETQYF
>TRBV9|15|TRBJ2-7|TRBD2|NA
TGTGCCAGCAGCGTAGGAACTAGCGGGGAGTACGAGCAGTACTTC
CASSVGTSGEYEQYF
>TRBV9|14|TRBJ1-1|TRBD1|NA
TGTGCCAGCAGCGTAGAACAGGGGGGGACTGAAGCTTTCTTT
CASSVEQGGTEAFF
>TRBV7-2|16|TRBJ1-2|NA|NA
TGTGCCAGCAGCTCACCCCAAGGGTTTACCCACTATGGCTACACCTTC
CASSSPQGFTHYGYTF
>TRBV5-1|16|TRBJ1-2|NA|many
TGCGCCAGCAGGTCCGGGTCTGTACCCCGCGATTATGGCTACACCTTC
CASRSGSVPRDYGYTF
>TRBV6-1|14|TRBJ1-1|NA|NA
TGTGCCAGCAGTAAGGGACCGCTTAGCGCTGAAGCTTTCTTT
CASSKGPLSAEAFF
>TRBV28|13|TRBJ2-7|NA|NA
TGTGCCGCTTATGCCGGGAGCTCCTACGAGCAGTACTTC
CAAYAGSSYEQYF
>TRBV11-2|14|TRBJ1-1|NA|NA
TGTGCCAGCAGCTCATCAGGGCTGGGCACTGAAGCTTTCTTT
CASSSSGLGTEAFF
>TRBV6-5|18|TRBJ2-6|NA|NA
TGTGCCAGCAGTTTGCGCGGGACCCCCCACTCTGGGGCCAACGTCCTGACTTTC
CASSLRGTPHSGANVLTF
>TRBV7-3|15|TRBJ1-1|NA|NA
TGTGCCAGCAGCTTAAACCGGGGCGGATACACTGAAGCTTTCTTT
CASSLNRGGYTEAFF
>TRBV20-1|15|TRBJ2-3|NA|NA
TGCAGTGCTAGAGATCGGGAGAGGAGCACAGATACGCAGTATTTT
CSARDRERSTDTQYF
>TRBV6-5|14|TRBJ2-7|NA|few
TGTGCCAGCAGTTCCTTGGCTAGTTCGTCCGAGCAGTACTTC
CASSSLASSSEQYF
>TRBV6-5|19|TRBJ2-3|TRBD2|few
TGTGCCAGCAGTTCTCATGGGACTAGCAGAAAGGTGGGCACAGATACGCAGTATTTT
CASSSHGTSRKVGTDTQYF
>TRBV7-7|15|TRBJ2-5|TRBD1|few
TGTGCTAGCAGCCCCCCTGCAGGGGGCTTGGAGACCCAGTACTTC
CASSPPAGGLETQYF
>TRBV14|15|TRBJ1-6|NA|NA
TGTGCCAGCAGCCGCACGTTCTCGGGTAATTCACCCCTCCACTTT
CASSRTFSGNSPLHF